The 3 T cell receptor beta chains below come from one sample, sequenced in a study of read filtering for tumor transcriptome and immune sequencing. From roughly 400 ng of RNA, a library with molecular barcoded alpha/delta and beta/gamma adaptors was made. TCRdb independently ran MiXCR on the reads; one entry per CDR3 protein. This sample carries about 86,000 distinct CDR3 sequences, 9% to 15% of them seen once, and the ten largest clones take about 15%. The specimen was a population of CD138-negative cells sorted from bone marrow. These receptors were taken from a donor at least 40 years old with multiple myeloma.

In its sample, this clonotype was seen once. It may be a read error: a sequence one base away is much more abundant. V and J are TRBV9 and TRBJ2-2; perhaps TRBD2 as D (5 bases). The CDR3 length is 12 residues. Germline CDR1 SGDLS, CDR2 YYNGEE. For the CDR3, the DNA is TGTGCCAGCAGCGCCGCCACCGGGGAGCCGTTTTTT. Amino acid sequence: CASSAATGEPFF.

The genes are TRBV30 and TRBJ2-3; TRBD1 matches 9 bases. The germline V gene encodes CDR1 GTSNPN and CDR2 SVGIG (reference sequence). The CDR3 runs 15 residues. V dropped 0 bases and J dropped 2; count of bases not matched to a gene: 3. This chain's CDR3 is CAWSVRTGATDTQYF. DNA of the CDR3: TGTGCCTGGAGTGTAAGGACAGGGGCCACAGATACGCAGTATTTT. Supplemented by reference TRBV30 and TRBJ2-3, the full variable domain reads SQTIHQWPATLVQPVGSPLSLECTVEGTSNPNLYWYRQAAGRGLQLLFYSVGIGQISSEVPQNLSASRPQDRQFILSSKKLLLSDSGFYLCAWSVRTGATDTQYFGPGTRLTVL.

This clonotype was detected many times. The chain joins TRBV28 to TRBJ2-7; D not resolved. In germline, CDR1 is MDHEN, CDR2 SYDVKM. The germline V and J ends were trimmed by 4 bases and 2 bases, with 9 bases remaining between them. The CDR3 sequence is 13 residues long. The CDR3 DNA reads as TGTGCCAGCAGTTCCCTAGTAACCTACGAGCAGTACTTC. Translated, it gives CASSSLVTYEQYF.